This T cell receptor (beta chain) derives from a study of T cells in Graves' hyperthyroidism and ophthalmopathy. On the study more broadly: The blood sample was taken at first diagnosis, before treatment began.

This clonotype showed up many times. Its antigen is still unknown. Disease duration was under 3 months in the ophthalmopathy patients, who also had a Clinical Activity Score of at least 3 and a NOSPECS grade of at least 4. The V end was cut by 1 base, the J end by 8 bases, with 12 bases between. Germline loops: CDR1 LGHNA, CDR2 YNFKEQ. The CDR3 sequence is 14 residues long. The study's findings and limits: The model identified upcoming ophthalmopathy a median approximately six months ahead of onset. Ophthalmopathy could be told apart from stable hyperthyroidism with a 13 V-J model.

The investigators amplified TCR beta CDR3 regions from RNA transcripts. During a first-round RT-PCR of the TCR CDR3, the HTBI primer set was used. Using its own MiXCR run on the multiplex PCR reads, TCRdb lists one record per CDR3 protein. The profile shows 300,000 to 500,000 distinct CDR3 sequences, over 12% of them singletons. The chain joins TRBV4-2 to TRBJ1-5; tentatively, D is TRBD1 (5 bases). Material: blood. This TCR came from a man aged 50 to 59 with Graves' ophthalmopathy. The CDR3 here is CASSQGQGQEPQHF. CDR3 DNA sequence: TGTGCCAGCAGCCAAGGCCAGGGTCAGGAGCCCCAGCATTTT.